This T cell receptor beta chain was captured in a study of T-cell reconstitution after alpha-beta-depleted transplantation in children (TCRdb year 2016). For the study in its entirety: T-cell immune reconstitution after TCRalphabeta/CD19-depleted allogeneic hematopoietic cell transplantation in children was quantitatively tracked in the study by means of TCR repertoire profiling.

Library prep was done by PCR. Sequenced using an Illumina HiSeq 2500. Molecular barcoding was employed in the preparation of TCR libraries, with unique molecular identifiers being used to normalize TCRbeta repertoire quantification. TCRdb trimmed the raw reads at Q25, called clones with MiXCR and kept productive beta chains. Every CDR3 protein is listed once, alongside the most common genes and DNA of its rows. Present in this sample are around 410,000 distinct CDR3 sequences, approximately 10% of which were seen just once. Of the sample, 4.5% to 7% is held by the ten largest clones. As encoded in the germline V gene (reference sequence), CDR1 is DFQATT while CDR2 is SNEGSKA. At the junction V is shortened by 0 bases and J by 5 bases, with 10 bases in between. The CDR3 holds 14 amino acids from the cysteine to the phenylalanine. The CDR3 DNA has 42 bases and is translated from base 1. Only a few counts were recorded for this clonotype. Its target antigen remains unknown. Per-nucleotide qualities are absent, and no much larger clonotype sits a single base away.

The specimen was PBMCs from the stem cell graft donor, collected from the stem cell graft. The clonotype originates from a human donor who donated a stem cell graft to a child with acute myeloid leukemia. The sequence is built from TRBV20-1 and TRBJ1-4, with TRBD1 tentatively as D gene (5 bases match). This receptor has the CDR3 CSAREWAGNEKLFF. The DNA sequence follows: TGCAGTGCTAGAGAGTGGGCAGGGAATGAAAAACTGTTTTTT.